The present TCR beta chain was sequenced within a study of cytomegalovirus exposure and HLA in healthy donors. Whole-study findings and limits: Most TCR sequences were rare, but some public TCRs occurred in many donors. The study labeled under 200 TCR beta chains cytomegalovirus-associated.

Data came from immunoSEQ multiplex PCR; TCRdb stores just in-frame clones and leaves some out. The sample holds 110,000 or so clones, approximately 86% seen once. Regarding this clone: Its specificity is unknown.

Germline CDR1 is MRHNA and CDR2 is SNTAGT. The CDR3 runs 15 residues. Between the trimmed V and J ends, which lost 3 bases and 0 bases, there was a span of 9 bases. The sequencing input was PBMCs. This rearrangement joins TRBV6-4 to TRBJ2-1; tentative D call: TRBD2 (6 bases). This sequence was found in a man between 18 and 35 years old in good health and CMV-seropositive. DNA for the CDR3: TGTGCCAGCAGTGAAAAAGCGGGCTCCTACAATGAGCAGTTCTTC. It yields the protein CASSEKAGSYNEQFF.